These T cell receptor beta chains were read from a single sample in a study of cytomegalovirus exposure and HLA in healthy donors. Repertoires were generated with immunoSEQ multiplex PCR, while TCRdb's copy carries only in-frame clones and drops some. The sample carries around 150,000 clones, 80% recorded once. Sequenced sample: PBMCs. These receptors came from a man aged 25 to 40 in good health and CMV-seronegative. Each CDR3 is given with its conserved first and last residue. D genes are given only for firm matches. Size is stated for part of the rows, as once, few or many counts, or as a class when the clone is expanded.

v_gene	abundance	j_gene	d_gene	CDR3nt	CDR3aa
TRBV2	NA	TRBJ1-2	NA	TGTGCCAGCACCGTCGACAGGAGTGATGGCTACACCTTC	CASTVDRSDGYTF
TRBV7-3	NA	TRBJ2-7	NA	TGTGCCAGCAGCTTAACCCCTAGCTTGGGTGAAGGGGGCGAGCAGTACTTC	CASSLTPSLGEGGEQYF
TRBV20-1	once	TRBJ2-1	NA	TGCAGTGCTAATAACTACAATGAGCAGTTCTTC	CSANNYNEQFF
TRBV6-5	once	TRBJ2-7	NA	TGTGCCAGCAGACTACAGGGGGAGGGTTCCTACGAGCAGTACTTC	CASRLQGEGSYEQYF
TRBV5-1	NA	TRBJ1-1	NA	TGCGCCAGCAGCTTGGCGGGGGGAAGGTCTGGGAACACTGAAGCTTTCTTT	CASSLAGGRSGNTEAFF
TRBV4-1	NA	TRBJ2-5	TRBD1	TGCGCCAGCAGCCCTTCAGGGGGACGGGAGACCCAGTACTTC	CASSPSGGRETQYF
TRBV5-1	few	TRBJ1-1	NA	TGCGCCAGCAGCGGAGGACAGCCCAACACTGAAGCTTTCTTT	CASSGGQPNTEAFF
TRBV5-1	NA	TRBJ1-1	NA	TGCGCCAGCAGCTTGGTACGTGGGTGGCAGGGCACGACTGATACTGAAGCTTTCTTT	CASSLVRGWQGTTDTEAFF
TRBV28	NA	TRBJ1-4	TRBD1	TGTGCCAGCAGTATCCCAGACAGGGCCCAGAGACTGTTTTTT	CASSIPDRAQRLFF
TRBV5-6	NA	TRBJ1-4	TRBD1	TGTGCCAGCAGCTTGGCCAGGGGGCGGGGTGAAAAACTGTTTTTT	CASSLARGRGEKLFF
TRBV10-2	NA	TRBJ1-5	NA	TGCGCCAGCAGTGAGGAGGGGGTGGACAATCAGCCCCAGCATTTT	CASSEEGVDNQPQHF
TRBV4-1	few	TRBJ2-3	NA	TGCGCCAGCAGCCAAGTGAATCTAGTATACCATACTGCGCAGTATTTT	CASSQVNLVYHTAQYF
TRBV5-1	NA	TRBJ1-4	NA	TGCGCCAGCAGCTCGGGCCCGCAGGGGTCTAATGAAAAACTGTTTTTT	CASSSGPQGSNEKLFF
TRBV14	NA	TRBJ2-2	NA	TGTGCCAGCAGCCAAGATCTAATCCCCGGGGAGCTGTTTTTT	CASSQDLIPGELFF
TRBV9	NA	TRBJ2-3	TRBD2	TGTGCCAGCAGCGTACTAGCGGGGGCGACAGATACGCAGTATTTT	CASSVLAGATDTQYF
TRBV11-2	once	TRBJ2-7	NA	TGTGCCAGCAGCCCAGTACAGGGTAGGGCCTACGAGCAGTACTTC	CASSPVQGRAYEQYF
TRBV28	NA	TRBJ1-2	NA	TGTGCCAGCAGTTTGCCTCAAACAGGGATCTATGGCTACACCTTC	CASSLPQTGIYGYTF
TRBV27	NA	TRBJ2-1	TRBD2	TGTGCCAGCAGTTTATATCCAGCGGGGGGGCGATATGAGCAGTTCTTC	CASSLYPAGGRYEQFF
TRBV5-1	NA	TRBJ2-3	TRBD1	TGCGCCAGCAGCCTAGGACAGGAAGCAGATACGCAGTATTTT	CASSLGQEADTQYF
TRBV5-1	once	TRBJ2-7	TRBD2	TGCGCCAGCAGCTTGTGTTGGGGACTAGCGGGAGGAAGGCCCTACGAGCAGTACTTC	CASSLCWGLAGGRPYEQYF
TRBV2	NA	TRBJ1-5	NA	TGTGCCAGCAGTGAAGTGGGGGGGAGCAATCAGCCCCAGCATTTT	CASSEVGGSNQPQHF
TRBV2	NA	TRBJ2-2	NA	TGTGCCAGCAGTGCAATAACAGGGCCCGGGGAGCTGTTTTTT	CASSAITGPGELFF
TRBV7-2	NA	TRBJ2-7	NA	TGTGCCAGCCGCGATAGCTCCTACGAGCAGTACTTC	CASRDSSYEQYF
TRBV7-9	NA	TRBJ1-1	TRBD1	TGTGCCAGCAGCGTCGGACAGGGAGGTGAAGCTTTCTTT	CASSVGQGGEAFF
TRBV28	NA	TRBJ1-5	NA	TGTGCCAGCAGTTTAAGAGGGATTGGAAATCAGCCCCAGCATTTT	CASSLRGIGNQPQHF
TRBV5-1	few	TRBJ1-5	TRBD1	TGCGCCAGGGGAAACAGGGGGCTGGGTGATCAGCCCCAGCATTTT	CARGNRGLGDQPQHF
TRBV29-1	NA	TRBJ2-2	NA	TGCAGCGTTGTGGTCCAACAGGCGAACACCGGGGAGCTGTTTTTT	CSVVVQQANTGELFF
TRBV15	NA	TRBJ1-1	NA	TGTGCCACCAGCAAGAGACAGGCATCGAACACTGAAGCTTTCTTT	CATSKRQASNTEAFF
TRBV6-5	NA	TRBJ1-3	NA	TGTGCCAGCAGTTTACAGGACTATGCTCCTGGAAACACCATATATTTT	CASSLQDYAPGNTIYF
TRBV18	once	TRBJ2-5	NA	TGTGCCAGCTCACCAAAACTAGCAGTCCTCGAGACCCAGTACTTC	CASSPKLAVLETQYF
TRBV5-1	NA	TRBJ2-1	TRBD2	TGCGCCAGCAGCTTGGCGGGGGGGCCGGGCAATGAGCAGTTCTTC	CASSLAGGPGNEQFF
TRBV19	NA	TRBJ2-7	TRBD2	TGTGCCAGTAGCACGACTAGCGGGGGATACGAGCAGTACTTC	CASSTTSGGYEQYF
TRBV15	NA	TRBJ2-7	NA	TGTGCCACCAGCCTAGGGATTGAGGGTGAGCAGTACTTC	CATSLGIEGEQYF
TRBV5-1	NA	TRBJ1-5	NA	TGCGCCAGCAGCTTGACAGGGCGCAATCAGCCCCAGCATTTT	CASSLTGRNQPQHF
TRBV28	NA	TRBJ2-6	NA	TGTGCCAGCAGTTCAATCCGAGGTGCTGGGGCCAACGTCCTGACTTTC	CASSSIRGAGANVLTF
TRBV7-2	NA	TRBJ2-1	NA	TGTGCCAGCAGCTCCAACCGAGGTGAGCAGTTCTTC	CASSSNRGEQFF
TRBV15	NA	TRBJ2-7	TRBD1	TGTGCCACCAGCAGCACGACCTTGGACAGGGGGCGAAGCCTCTACGAGCAGTACTTC	CATSSTTLDRGRSLYEQYF
TRBV4-1	NA	TRBJ1-3	TRBD1	TGCGCCAGCAAACCTCCGGGGACAGGCGGCATATATTTT	CASKPPGTGGIYF
TRBV28	NA	TRBJ2-1	TRBD2	TGTGCCAGCAGTTTTCCGACTAGCGGGAGGGACAGTGAGCAGTTCTTC	CASSFPTSGRDSEQFF
TRBV2	once	TRBJ1-6	NA	TGTGCCAGCAGTAGTTCTAATTCACCCCTCAACTTT	CASSSSNSPLNF
TRBV28	NA	TRBJ1-3	TRBD1	TGTGCCAGCAGTTTACCGTCGACAGGGGGCTTCGGGAACACCATATATTTT	CASSLPSTGGFGNTIYF
TRBV4-2	NA	TRBJ2-1	NA	TGTGCCAGCAGCCAAGATGGTGGGCTAACCAATGAGCAGTTCTTC	CASSQDGGLTNEQFF
TRBV10-2	few	TRBJ1-4	NA	TGCGCCAGCAGTGAGTCTAGGGGCGAAAAACTGTTTTTT	CASSESRGEKLFF
TRBV5-4	few	TRBJ1-3	NA	TGTGCCAGCAGCTTGAGGGAGGAGAGCTCTGGAAACACCATATATTTT	CASSLREESSGNTIYF
TRBV7-9	NA	TRBJ1-1	TRBD1	TGTGCCAGCAGCGCCAGGGACAGGGTGAACACTGAAGCTTTCTTT	CASSARDRVNTEAFF
TRBV5-1	NA	TRBJ2-2	TRBD2	TGCGCCAGCAGCGTTAGCGGGGGAAACACCGGGGAGCTGTTTTTT	CASSVSGGNTGELFF
TRBV28	few	TRBJ2-7	NA	TGTGCCAGCAGTTTGGGCAGGTACGAGCAGTACTTC	CASSLGRYEQYF
TRBV4-1	few	TRBJ1-2	TRBD1	TGCGCCAGCAGCCAAGAAAGGGGGCTTAGCTATGGCTACACCTTC	CASSQERGLSYGYTF
TRBV28	NA	TRBJ2-3	TRBD2	TGTGCCAGCAGTTCATCACTAGCGGGAGTTGTAAGTTTATCGGATACGCAGTATTTT	CASSSSLAGVVSLSDTQYF
TRBV27	NA	TRBJ2-1	TRBD2	TGTGCCAGCAGCTCGGGGGGGGTAGCCTCCTACAATGAGCAGTTCTTC	CASSSGGVASYNEQFF
TRBV5-1	NA	TRBJ1-4	NA	TGCGCCAGCAGCTTTTCCCGGGCAACTAATGAAAAACTGTTTTTT	CASSFSRATNEKLFF
TRBV5-1	NA	TRBJ1-5	NA	TGCGCCAGCAGCTTGCTCGGGGGTGTGGGTCAGCCCCAGCATTTT	CASSLLGGVGQPQHF
TRBV5-1	once	TRBJ2-7	TRBD2	TGCGCCAGCAGGACGCTAGCGGCGGACGCCTACGAGCAGTACTTC	CASRTLAADAYEQYF
TRBV7-9	NA	TRBJ2-3	TRBD2	TGTGCCAGCAGCAAAGGGGCCCTAGCGGGGCACACAGATACGCAGTATTTT	CASSKGALAGHTDTQYF
TRBV2	NA	TRBJ1-4	TRBD1	TGTGCCAGCAGCCAGGGGACAGGGATATTCCGAACTAATGAAAAACTGTTTTTT	CASSQGTGIFRTNEKLFF
TRBV4-1	NA	TRBJ2-7	TRBD1	TGCGCCAGCAGCCAGCTCGGGACAGCCTACGAGCAGTACTTC	CASSQLGTAYEQYF
TRBV28	NA	TRBJ1-1	NA	TGTGCCAGCAGTTTGCAGGGGATGGGCCTCCTTGAAGCTTTCTTT	CASSLQGMGLLEAFF
TRBV9	NA	TRBJ2-3	TRBD2	TGTGCCAGCAGCGTAGAAAGCGGGGGCACAGATACGCAGTATTTT	CASSVESGGTDTQYF
TRBV5-8	NA	TRBJ1-2	TRBD1	TGTGCCAGCAGCCAGGGGGCGCCTGTCCGCGGCTACACCTTC	CASSQGAPVRGYTF
TRBV6-5	once	TRBJ1-3	NA	TGTGCCAGCAGTTCCATCGGAAACACCATATATTTT	CASSSIGNTIYF